This TCR beta chain was captured by sequencing in a study of OX40 agonist ivuxolimab in advanced cancers. With 6 bases removed from V and 6 bases from J, the gap between germline ends came to 11 bases. The CDR3 loop spans 13 amino acids. Germline CDR1 is MRHNA and CDR2 is SNTAGT. Only in-frame clones appear in the TCRdb table, and some are missing; sequencing was by immunoSEQ multiplex PCR. The sample has about 83,000 clones; approximately 84% are singletons. The sequence derives from an adult with an advanced solid tumor such as melanoma, head and neck, liver or kidney cancer. The J gene is TRBJ2-2, the V gene TRBV6-4; D not certain. The source material was CD4+ or CD8+ T cells sorted from blood, sampled in a trial of the OX40 agonist ivuxolimab. The CDR3 here is CASSPLPAGELFF. In DNA, the CDR3 is TGTGCCAGCAGCCCCCTCCCAGCCGGGGAGCTGTTTTTT.